This TCR beta chain is drawn from a study of blood T cell repertoires in COVID-19. Study details: Whether acute or convalescent, the COVID-19 samples came from the United States, Italy and Spain. In each case, the material was cDNA or gDNA derived from T cells, B-cell-depleted T cells, or PBMCs.

V lost 3 bases and J lost 0, with 8 bases in between. CDR3 length equals 14 residues. CDR1 is LGHDT, CDR2 YNNKEL, per germline (reference sequence). Original processing methods: Estimates of nucleated cell counts were drawn from the amplification of reference gene primers. Measured with immunoSEQ multiplex PCR; TCRdb has only the in-frame clones, and not every one. The V and J calls and clone size are taken from that table; D and trimming were inferred from the DNA. The repertoire holds 65,000 to 80,000 clones, with roughly 80% as singletons. V is TRBV3-1 (or the pseudogene TRBV3-2) and J is TRBJ1-2; perhaps TRBD1 as D (6 bases). The clonotype comes from a human donor in a cohort sampled during active COVID-19. Sequencing used peripheral blood. CDR3: CASSHRTANYGYTF. The CDR3 bases are TGTGCCAGCAGCCATAGGACAGCTAACTATGGCTACACCTTC.